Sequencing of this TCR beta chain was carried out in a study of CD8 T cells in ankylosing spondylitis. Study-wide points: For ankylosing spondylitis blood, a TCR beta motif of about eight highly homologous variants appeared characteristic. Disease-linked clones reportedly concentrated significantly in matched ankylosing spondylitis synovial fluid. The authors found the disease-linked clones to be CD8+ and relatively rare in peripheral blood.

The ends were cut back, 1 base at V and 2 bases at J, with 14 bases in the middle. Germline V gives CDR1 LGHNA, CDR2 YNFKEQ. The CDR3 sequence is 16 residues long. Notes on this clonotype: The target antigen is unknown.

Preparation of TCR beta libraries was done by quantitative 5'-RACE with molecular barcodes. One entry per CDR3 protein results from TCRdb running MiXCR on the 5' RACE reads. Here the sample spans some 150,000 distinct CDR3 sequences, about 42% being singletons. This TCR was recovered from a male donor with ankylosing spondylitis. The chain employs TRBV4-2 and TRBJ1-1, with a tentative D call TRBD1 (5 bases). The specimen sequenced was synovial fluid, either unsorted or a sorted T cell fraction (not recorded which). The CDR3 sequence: CASSQVRWGLNTEAFF. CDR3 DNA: TGTGCCAGCAGCCAAGTGAGATGGGGGTTAAACACTGAAGCTTTCTTT.